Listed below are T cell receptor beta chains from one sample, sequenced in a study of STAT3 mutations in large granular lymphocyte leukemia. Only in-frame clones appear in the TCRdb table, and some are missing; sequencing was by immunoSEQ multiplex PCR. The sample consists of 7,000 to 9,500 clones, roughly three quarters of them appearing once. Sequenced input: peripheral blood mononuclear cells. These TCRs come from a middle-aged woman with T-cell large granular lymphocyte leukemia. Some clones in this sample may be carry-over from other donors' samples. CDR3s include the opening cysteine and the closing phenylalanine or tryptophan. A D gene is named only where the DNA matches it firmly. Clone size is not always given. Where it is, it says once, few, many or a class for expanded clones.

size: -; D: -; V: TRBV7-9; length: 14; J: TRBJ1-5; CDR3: CASSLGRPDQPQHF; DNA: TGTGCCAGCAGCTTAGGGCGACCGGATCAGCCCCAGCATTTT
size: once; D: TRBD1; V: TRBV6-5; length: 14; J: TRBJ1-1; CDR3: CASGYRGENTEAFF; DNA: TGTGCCAGCGGGTACAGGGGCGAGAACACTGAAGCTTTCTTT
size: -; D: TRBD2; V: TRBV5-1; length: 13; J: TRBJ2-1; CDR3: CASSLQRDFEQFF; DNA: TGCGCCAGCAGCTTACAGCGGGACTTTGAGCAGTTCTTC
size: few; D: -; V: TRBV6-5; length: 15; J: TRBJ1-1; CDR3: CASSYRVRMNTEAFF; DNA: TGTGCCAGCAGTTATAGGGTACGGATGAACACTGAAGCTTTCTTT
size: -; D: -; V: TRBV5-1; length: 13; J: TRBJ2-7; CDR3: CASSRTGTASGYF; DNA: TGCGCCAGCAGCCGAACCGGGACGGCATCTGGGTACTTC
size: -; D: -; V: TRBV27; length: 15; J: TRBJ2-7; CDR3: CASRSSYGGELEQYF; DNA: TGTGCCAGCAGATCCTCATACGGTGGGGAGCTCGAGCAGTACTTC
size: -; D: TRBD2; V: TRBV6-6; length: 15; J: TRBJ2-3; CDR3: CASSKETSGPDTQYF; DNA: TGTGCCAGCAGTAAAGAGACTAGCGGCCCAGATACGCAGTATTTT
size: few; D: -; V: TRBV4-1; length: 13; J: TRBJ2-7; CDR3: CASSQAPFDEQYF; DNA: TGCGCCAGCAGCCAGGCCCCCTTCGACGAGCAGTACTTC
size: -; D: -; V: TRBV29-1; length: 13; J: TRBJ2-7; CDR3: CSVEFAEPYEQYF; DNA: TGCAGCGTTGAGTTCGCGGAGCCCTACGAGCAGTACTTC
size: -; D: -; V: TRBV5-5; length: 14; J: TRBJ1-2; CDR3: CASSHLDGSYGYTF; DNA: TGTGCCAGCAGCCACCTCGACGGGAGCTATGGCTACACCTTC
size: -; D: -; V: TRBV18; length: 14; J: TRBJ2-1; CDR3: CASSPAEGYNEQFF; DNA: TGTGCCAGCTCACCAGCGGAGGGTTACAATGAGCAGTTCTTC
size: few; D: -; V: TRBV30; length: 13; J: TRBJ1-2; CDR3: CALSRDRPYGYTF; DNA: TGTGCCCTCTCGCGTGACAGGCCCTATGGCTACACCTTC
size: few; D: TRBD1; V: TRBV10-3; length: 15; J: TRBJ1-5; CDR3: CAISPGGNSNQPQHF; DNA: TGTGCCATCAGTCCAGGGGGAAATAGCAATCAGCCCCAGCATTTT
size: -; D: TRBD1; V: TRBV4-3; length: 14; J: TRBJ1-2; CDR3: CASSRMDREAGYTF; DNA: TGCGCCAGCAGCCGAATGGACAGGGAGGCTGGCTACACCTTC
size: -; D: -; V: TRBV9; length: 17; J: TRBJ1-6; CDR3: CASSVRDGNSYNSPLHF; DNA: TGTGCCAGCAGCGTAAGGGACGGGAACTCCTATAATTCACCCCTCCACTTT
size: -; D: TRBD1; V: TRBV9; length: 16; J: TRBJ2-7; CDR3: CASSPRGGTGAYEQYF; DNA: TGTGCCAGCAGCCCACGGGGGGGGACAGGGGCCTACGAGCAGTACTTC
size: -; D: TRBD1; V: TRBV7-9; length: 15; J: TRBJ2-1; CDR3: CASSLGDRSRNGQFF; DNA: TGTGCCAGCAGCTTAGGGGACAGGTCACGGAATGGGCAGTTCTTC
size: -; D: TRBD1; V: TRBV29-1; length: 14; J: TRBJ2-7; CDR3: CSVEGTGASYEQYF; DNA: TGCAGCGTTGAAGGGACAGGAGCCTCCTACGAGCAGTACTTC
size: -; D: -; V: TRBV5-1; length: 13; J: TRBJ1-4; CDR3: CASSLPGNEKLFF; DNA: TGCGCCAGCAGCCTGCCGGGGAATGAAAAACTGTTTTTT
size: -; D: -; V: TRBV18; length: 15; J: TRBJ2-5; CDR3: CASSPPSAPGETQYF; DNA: TGTGCCAGCTCACCACCCAGCGCCCCTGGGGAGACCCAGTACTTC
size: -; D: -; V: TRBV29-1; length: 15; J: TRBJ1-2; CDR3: CSVSVVGHINYGYTF; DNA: TGCAGCGTCTCGGTGGTGGGGCATATTAACTATGGCTACACCTTC
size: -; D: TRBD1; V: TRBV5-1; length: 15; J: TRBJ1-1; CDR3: CASSLLGQGGTQAFF; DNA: TGCGCCAGCAGCTTGTTGGGACAGGGGGGGACGCAAGCTTTCTTT
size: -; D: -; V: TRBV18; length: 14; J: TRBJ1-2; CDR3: CASSPGGGDYGYTF; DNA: TGTGCCAGCTCACCAGGTGGGGGGGACTATGGCTACACCTTC
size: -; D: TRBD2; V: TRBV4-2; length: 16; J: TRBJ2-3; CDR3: CASSQDQAGGPDTQYF; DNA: TGTGCCAGCAGCCAAGATCAGGCGGGAGGGCCAGATACGCAGTATTTT
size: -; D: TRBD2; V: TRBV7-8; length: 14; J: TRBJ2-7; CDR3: CASSKLAASYEQYF; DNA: TGTGCCAGCAGCAAACTAGCGGCCTCCTACGAGCAGTACTTC
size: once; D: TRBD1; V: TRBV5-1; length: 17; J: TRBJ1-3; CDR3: CASSYSGTVSAGNTIYF; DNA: TGCGCCAGCAGCTACTCCGGGACAGTCTCCGCTGGAAACACCATATATTTT
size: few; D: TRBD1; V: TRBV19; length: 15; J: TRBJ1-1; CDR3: CASSIRGRQPTEAFF; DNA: TGTGCCAGTAGTATTAGGGGGCGGCAGCCTACTGAAGCTTTCTTT
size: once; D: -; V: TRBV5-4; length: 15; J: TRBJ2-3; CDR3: CASSFSTMSTDTQYF; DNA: TGTGCCAGCAGCTTTAGCACTATGAGCACAGATACGCAGTATTTT
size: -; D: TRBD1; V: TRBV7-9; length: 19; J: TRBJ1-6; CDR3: CASSLGYRGVDSYNSPLHF; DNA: TGTGCCAGCAGCTTAGGCTACAGGGGGGTAGACTCCTATAATTCACCCCTCCACTTT
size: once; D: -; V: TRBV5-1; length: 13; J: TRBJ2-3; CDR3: CASTQTGGDTQYF; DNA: TGCGCCAGCACTCAAACGGGTGGAGATACGCAGTATTTT
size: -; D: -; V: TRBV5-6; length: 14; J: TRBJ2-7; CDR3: CASIRSRGNYEQYF; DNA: TGTGCCAGCATTCGTAGTCGGGGTAACTACGAGCAGTACTTC
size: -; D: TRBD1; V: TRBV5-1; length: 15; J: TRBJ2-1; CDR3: CASKAQGGSYNEQFF; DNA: TGCGCCAGCAAAGCACAGGGGGGTTCCTACAATGAGCAGTTCTTC
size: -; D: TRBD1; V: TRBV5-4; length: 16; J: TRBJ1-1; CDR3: CASSSGGAVRDTEAFF; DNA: TGTGCCAGCAGCTCAGGGGGCGCGGTCAGGGACACTGAAGCTTTCTTT
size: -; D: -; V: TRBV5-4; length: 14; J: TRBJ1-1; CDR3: CASSRDRVNTEAFF; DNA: TGTGCCAGCAGCAGGGATAGGGTTAACACTGAAGCTTTCTTT
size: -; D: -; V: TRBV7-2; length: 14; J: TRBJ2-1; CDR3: CASTAGSIYNEQFF; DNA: TGTGCCAGCACCGCCGGATCAATCTACAATGAGCAGTTCTTC
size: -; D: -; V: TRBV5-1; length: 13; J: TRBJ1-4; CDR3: CASSLRDGEKLFF; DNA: TGCGCCAGCAGCTTGCGGGACGGAGAAAAACTGTTTTTT
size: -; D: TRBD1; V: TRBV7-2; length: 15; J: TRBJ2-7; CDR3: CASSLYRGRKYEQYF; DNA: TGTGCCAGCAGCTTGTACAGGGGGAGGAAGTACGAGCAGTACTTC
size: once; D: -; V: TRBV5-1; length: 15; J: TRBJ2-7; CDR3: CASSSGTDKPTQQYF; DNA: TGCGCCAGCAGCTCCGGGACCGATAAACCCACACAGCAGTACTTC
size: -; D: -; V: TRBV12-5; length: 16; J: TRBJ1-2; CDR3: CASGLVPPQGFYGYTF; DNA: TGTGCTAGTGGTTTGGTACCCCCACAGGGTTTCTATGGCTACACCTTC
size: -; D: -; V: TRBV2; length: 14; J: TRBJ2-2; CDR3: CASSGSYRVGELFF; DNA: TGTGCCAGCAGTGGTTCTTACAGGGTGGGGGAGCTGTTTTTT
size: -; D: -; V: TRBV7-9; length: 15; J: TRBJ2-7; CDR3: CASSLGGGSQYEQYF; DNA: TGTGCCAGCAGCTTGGGGGGCGGGAGTCAGTACGAGCAGTACTTC
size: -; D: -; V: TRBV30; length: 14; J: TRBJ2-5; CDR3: CAWSVAWQQETQYF; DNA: TGTGCCTGGAGTGTTGCTTGGCAACAAGAGACCCAGTACTTC
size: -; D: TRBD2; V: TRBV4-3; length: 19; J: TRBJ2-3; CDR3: CASSQGTSGPGRAKDTQYF; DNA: TGCGCCAGCAGCCAAGGGACTAGCGGGCCCGGGCGGGCCAAAGATACGCAGTATTTT
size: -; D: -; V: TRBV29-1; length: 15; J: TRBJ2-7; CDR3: CSVSPGAGTAYEQYF; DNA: TGCAGCGTTTCGCCTGGGGCAGGGACCGCCTACGAGCAGTACTTC
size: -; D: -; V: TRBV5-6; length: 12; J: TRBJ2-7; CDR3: CASSLDSGEQYF; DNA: TGTGCCAGCAGCTTGGACTCTGGCGAGCAGTACTTC
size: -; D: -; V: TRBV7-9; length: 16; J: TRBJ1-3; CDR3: CASSGIRDTSGNTIYF; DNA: TGTGCCAGCAGCGGAATCCGGGACACCTCTGGAAACACCATATATTTT
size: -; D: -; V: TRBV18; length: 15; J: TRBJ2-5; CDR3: CASSPPGSGTETQYF; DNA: TGTGCCAGCTCACCCCCCGGGTCAGGGACGGAGACCCAGTACTTC
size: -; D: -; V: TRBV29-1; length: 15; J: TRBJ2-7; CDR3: CSVEFGDRPPYEQYF; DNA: TGCAGCGTTGAATTTGGAGACAGGCCGCCCTACGAGCAGTACTTC
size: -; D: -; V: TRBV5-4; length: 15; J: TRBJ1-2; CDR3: CASSLDPDSFYGYTF; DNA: TGTGCCAGCAGCTTGGACCCCGACAGTTTCTATGGCTACACCTTC